This TCR beta chain was found in a study of blood T cells in healthy people across ages. CDR1 and CDR2 (germline): SEHNR, FQNEAQ (reference sequence). V was shortened by 0 bases and J by 2 bases, with 13 bases between the two germline ends. CDR3 length equals 16 residues. Together with a sample-barcoded 5' primer, a J-beta primer mix was included in a second PCR lasting about 6 to 11 cycles. Each cDNA molecule was tagged by a template-switch adaptor with 12 random nucleotides. TCRdb reprocessed the 5' RACE reads via MiXCR and lists one record per CDR3 protein. Among roughly 640,000 distinct CDR3 sequences listed, less than 35% were seen once.

The TCR was taken from a woman aged 80 or older in good health. Sequencing was done on a sample of blood. The chain employs TRBV7-9 and TRBJ1-2, with D tentatively TRBD1 (6 bases). This CDR3 is CASSLAWIGGNYGYTF. The DNA for the CDR3 is TGTGCCAGCAGCTTAGCGTGGATAGGGGGAAACTATGGCTACACCTTC.